Presented here are 15 T cell receptor beta chains from one specimen sequenced in a study of breast tumors, draining lymph nodes, adjacent tissues. Axillary draining lymph nodes of breast cancer patients supplied the node samples. TCRdb re-derived calls from the multiplex PCR reads in MiXCR, one entry per CDR3 protein. Of about 200,000 distinct CDR3 sequences in the sample, less than 40% are singletons; the top ten hold about 3.9%. The specimen was axillary lymph node tissue. Receptors originate from a female donor with breast cancer. Some clones in this sample may be carry-over from other donors' samples.

This clonotype was found many times. The V and J genes are TRBV6-6 and TRBJ2-7, with a possible D match to TRBD2 (5 bases). Trimming removed 5 bases from V and 1 base from J, with 6 bases in between. This CDR3 has 12 residues. CDR1 MNHNY and CDR2 SVGAGI come from the germline V gene (reference sequence). CDR3 protein: CASSGLSYEQYF. The CDR3 DNA is TGTGCCAGCAGTGGACTTTCCTACGAGCAGTACTTC.

The genes are TRBV18 and TRBJ2-3; the D call may be TRBD1 or TRBD2 (7 bases each). The CDR3 is made up of 14 amino acids. V was cut by 0 bases and J by 6 bases, with 10 bases left in between. The germline gives CDR1 KGHSH, CDR2 LQKENI. The chain's CDR3 is CASSPPQGGDTQYF. DNA of the CDR3: TGTGCCAGCTCACCACCGCAGGGGGGGGATACGCAGTATTTT.

This clonotype showed up many times. This rearrangement joins TRBV10-3 to TRBJ1-3, with 8 nucleotides matching TRBD1. Germline V gene sequence: CDR1 ENHRY, CDR2 SYGVKD. V trimming: 6 bases; J trimming: 4 bases; junction bases outside the gene matches: 8. The CDR3 has 15 amino acids. The CDR3: CAISPGQGAGNTIYF. The CDR3 DNA sequence: TGTGCCATCAGCCCAGGACAGGGAGCCGGAAACACCATATATTTT.

In its sample, this clonotype was seen many times. The chain joins TRBV6-1 to TRBJ2-5, with unresolved D. The V end lost 0 bases, the J end lost 3 bases, and 11 bases lay between the germline ends. This CDR3 has 15 residues. The germline V gene encodes CDR1 MNHNS and CDR2 SASEGT. CDR3 sequence: CASSEAPRVEETQYF. CDR3 nucleotides: TGTGCCAGCAGTGAAGCGCCAAGGGTGGAAGAGACCCAGTACTTC.

This clonotype was detected many times. The chain links TRBV5-1 to TRBJ1-2, with 12 bases that match TRBD1. Per the germline V gene, CDR1 is SGHRS and CDR2 is YFSETQ. The CDR3 extends over 14 amino acids. The V segment lost 0 bases and the J segment 8 bases; nucleotides outside the gene matches: 2. The chain's CDR3 is CASSLGDRGRGYTF. For the CDR3, the DNA is TGCGCCAGCAGCTTGGGGGACAGGGGGCGAGGCTACACCTTC.

This clonotype was seen ten or more times. The chain links TRBV6-1 to TRBJ1-2; 7 nucleotides agree with TRBD1. V shed 7 bases and J 6 bases; nucleotides not matched to a gene: 11. The CDR3 spans 14 residues. Per germline, CDR1 MNHNS and CDR2 SASEGT. The CDR3 DNA reads as TGTGCCAGCAAACAAGGACAGGCGGACAATGGCTACACCTTC. Translation gives CASKQGQADNGYTF.

This clonotype was seen repeatedly, ten times or more. The junction departs from the called germline gene at one end, perhaps through a read error. The chain is built from TRBV7-3 and TRBJ1-2, with D unclear. In germline, CDR1 is SGHTA, CDR2 FQGTGA. The CDR3 contains 12 residues. The CDR3 protein is CANSLTNYGYTF. DNA for the CDR3: TGTGCCAACAGCTTAACGAACTATGGCTACACCTTC.

Ten or more counts support this clonotype. The chain couples TRBV5-1 to TRBJ2-1; a possible D gene is TRBD2 (6 bases). The CDR3 covers 13 residues. The V gene lost 2 bases and the J gene lost 12 bases, with 15 bases spanning the gap. Germline V gene sequence: CDR1 SGHRS, CDR2 YFSETQ. CDR3 residues: CASSLGTARGQFF. The CDR3, as DNA: TGCGCCAGCAGCTTAGGGACTGCCCGGGGGCAGTTCTTC. The complete variable domain, with remaining parts taken from reference TRBV5-1 and TRBJ2-1, reads KAGVTQTPRYLIKTRGQQVTLSCSPISGHRSVSWYQQTPGQGLQFLFEYFSETQRNKGNFPGRFSGRQFSNSRSEMNVSTLELGDSALYLCASSLGTARGQFFGPGTRLTVL.

This chain uses TRBV25-1 with TRBJ2-2, with a tentative D call TRBD1 (6 bases). Germline V lookup: CDR1 MGHDK, CDR2 SYGVNS. With 1 base removed from V and 2 bases from J, the gap between germline ends came to 11 bases. The CDR3 runs to 16 residues. CDR3 bases: TGTGCCAGCAGTGAATGGTCAGGGGTAAACACCGGGGAGCTGTTTTTT. It specifies CASSEWSGVNTGELFF.

The table lists this clonotype with many counts. At one boundary the junction diverges from the germline segment, which might be a read error. The chain joins TRBV18 to TRBJ2-7, with D possibly matching TRBD2 (6 bases). The CDR3 runs to 14 residues. Germline assignment: CDR1 KGHSH and CDR2 LQKENI. The CDR3 DNA sequence: TGTGCCAGCTCAGCACCGGGACTTCGCTACGAGCAGTACTTC. This gives the protein CASSAPGLRYEQYF.

The rearrangement joins TRBV9 to TRBJ1-3, with a tentative D call TRBD1 (6 bases). The CDR3 length is 16 residues. CDR1 and CDR2 from the germline V gene are SGDLS and YYNGEE. V gave up 3 bases and J gave up 7 bases, with 20 bases separating them. CDR3 residues: CASSAEEGGAGNTIYF. The CDR3 DNA reads TGTGCCAGCAGCGCGGAGGAGGGGGGCGCGGGTAACACCATATATTTT.

This clonotype showed up just a few times. CDR3 in amino acids: CASTSQGVVWNEQFF. CDR3 nucleotides: TGTGCCAGCACGTCACAGGGTGTTGTTTGGAATGAGCAGTTCTTC. The chain uses TRBV6-1 and TRBJ2-1; a possible D gene is TRBD1 (6 bases). The CDR3 contains 15 residues. The V end lost 7 bases, the J end lost 7 bases, and 20 bases lay between the germline ends. Germline V CDR1 and CDR2: MNHNS, SASEGT.

The rearrangement uses TRBV29-1 and TRBJ1-1; D is undetermined. Per germline, CDR1 SQVTM and CDR2 ANQGSEA. The CDR3 spans 10 residues. Trimming cost V 4 bases and J 7 bases, with 7 bases left between them. CDR3 amino acids: CSVGDFEAFF. The CDR3 DNA reads as TGCAGCGTTGGAGACTTTGAAGCTTTCTTT.

This CDR3 reads CASSTGLASTGELFF. In nucleotides, the CDR3 is TGTGCCAGTAGTACGGGGCTAGCGAGCACCGGGGAGCTGTTTTTT. The chain is built from TRBV19 and TRBJ2-2, with a weak D call TRBD2 (6 bases). Trimming cost V 4 bases and J 4 bases, with 13 bases left between them. Germline lookup yields CDR1 LNHDA and CDR2 SQIVND (reference sequence). The CDR3 covers 15 residues.

This clonotype was found many times. One end of the junction does not line up with germline, which may come from a read error. The CDR3, as DNA: TGTGCTAGCAGCCTAGGACAGGTAGATACGCAGTATTTT. It specifies CASSLGQVDTQYF. The rearrangement joins TRBV7-7 to TRBJ2-3; 7 nucleotides align to TRBD1. Germline V gene lookup returns CDR1 SSHAT and CDR2 FNYEAQ (reference sequence). The CDR3 has 13 residues.